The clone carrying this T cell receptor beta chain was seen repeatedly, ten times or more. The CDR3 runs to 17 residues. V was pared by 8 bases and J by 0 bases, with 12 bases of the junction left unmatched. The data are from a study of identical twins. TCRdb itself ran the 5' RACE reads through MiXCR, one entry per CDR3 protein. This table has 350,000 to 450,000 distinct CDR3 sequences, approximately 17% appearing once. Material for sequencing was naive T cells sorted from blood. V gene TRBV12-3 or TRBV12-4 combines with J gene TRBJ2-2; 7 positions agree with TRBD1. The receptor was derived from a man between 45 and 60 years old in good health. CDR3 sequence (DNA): TGTGCCAGCTCGCAAGGGGGCATGAACACGAACACCGGGGAGCTGTTTTTT. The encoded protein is CASSQGGMNTNTGELFF.